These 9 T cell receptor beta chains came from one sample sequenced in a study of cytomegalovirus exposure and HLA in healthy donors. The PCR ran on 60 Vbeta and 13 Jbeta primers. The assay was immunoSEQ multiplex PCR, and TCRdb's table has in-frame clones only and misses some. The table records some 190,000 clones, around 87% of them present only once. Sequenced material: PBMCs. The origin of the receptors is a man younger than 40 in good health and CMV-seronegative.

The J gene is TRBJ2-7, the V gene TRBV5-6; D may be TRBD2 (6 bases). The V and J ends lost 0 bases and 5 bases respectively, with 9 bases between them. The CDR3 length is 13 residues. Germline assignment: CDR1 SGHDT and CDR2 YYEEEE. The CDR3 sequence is CASSLGGVHEQYF. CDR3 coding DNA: TGTGCCAGCAGCTTGGGGGGGGTACACGAGCAGTACTTC.

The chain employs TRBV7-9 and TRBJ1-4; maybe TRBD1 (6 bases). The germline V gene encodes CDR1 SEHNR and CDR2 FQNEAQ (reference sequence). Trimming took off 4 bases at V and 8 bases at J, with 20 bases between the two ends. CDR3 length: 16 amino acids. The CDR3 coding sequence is TGTGCCAGCAGCTCCCCCGCACAGGGTTCGAACGAAAAACTGTTTTTT. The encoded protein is CASSSPAQGSNEKLFF.

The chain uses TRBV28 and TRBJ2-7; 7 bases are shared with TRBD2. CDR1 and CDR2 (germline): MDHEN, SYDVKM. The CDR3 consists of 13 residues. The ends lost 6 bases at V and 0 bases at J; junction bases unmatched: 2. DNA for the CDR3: TGTGCCAGCAGCGGCGGGAGCTCCTACGAGCAGTACTTC. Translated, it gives CASSGGSSYEQYF.

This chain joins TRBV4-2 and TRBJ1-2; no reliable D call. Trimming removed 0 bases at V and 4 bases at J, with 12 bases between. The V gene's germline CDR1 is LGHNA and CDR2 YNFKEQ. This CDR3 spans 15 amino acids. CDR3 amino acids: CASSQDRFSGYGYTF. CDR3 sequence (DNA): TGTGCCAGCAGCCAAGACAGATTTTCAGGCTATGGCTACACCTTC.

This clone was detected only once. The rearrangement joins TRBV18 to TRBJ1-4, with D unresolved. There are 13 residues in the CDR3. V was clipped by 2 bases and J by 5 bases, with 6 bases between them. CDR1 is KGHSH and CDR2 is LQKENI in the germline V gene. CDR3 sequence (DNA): TGTGCCAGCTCACCAACGGGGAATGAAAAACTGTTTTTT. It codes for CASSPTGNEKLFF.

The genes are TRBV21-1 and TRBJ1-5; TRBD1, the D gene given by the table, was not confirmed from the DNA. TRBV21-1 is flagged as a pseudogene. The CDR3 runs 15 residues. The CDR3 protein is CASSKARYSNQPQHF. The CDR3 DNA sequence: TGTGCCAGCAGCAAAGCCAGGTATAGCAATCAGCCCCAGCATTTT.

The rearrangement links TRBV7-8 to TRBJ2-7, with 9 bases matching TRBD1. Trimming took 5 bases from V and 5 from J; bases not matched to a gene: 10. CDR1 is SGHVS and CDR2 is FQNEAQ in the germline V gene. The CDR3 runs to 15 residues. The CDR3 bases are TGTGCCAGCAGCCTAAGGGGGACAGGGAGCCACGAGCAGTACTTC. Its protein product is CASSLRGTGSHEQYF.

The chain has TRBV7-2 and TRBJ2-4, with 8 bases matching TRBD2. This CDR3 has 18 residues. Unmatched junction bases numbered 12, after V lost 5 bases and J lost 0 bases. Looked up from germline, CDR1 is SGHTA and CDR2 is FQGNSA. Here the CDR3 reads CASSPLGVAGTAKNIQYF. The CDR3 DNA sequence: TGTGCCAGCAGCCCACTCGGGGTAGCGGGAACAGCCAAAAACATTCAGTACTTC. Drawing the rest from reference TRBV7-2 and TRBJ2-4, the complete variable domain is GAGVSQSPSNKVTEKGKDVELRCDPISGHTALYWYRQSLGQGLEFLIYFQGNSAPDKSGLPSDRFSAERTGGSVSTLTIQRTQQEDSAVYLCASSPLGVAGTAKNIQYFGAGTRLSVL.

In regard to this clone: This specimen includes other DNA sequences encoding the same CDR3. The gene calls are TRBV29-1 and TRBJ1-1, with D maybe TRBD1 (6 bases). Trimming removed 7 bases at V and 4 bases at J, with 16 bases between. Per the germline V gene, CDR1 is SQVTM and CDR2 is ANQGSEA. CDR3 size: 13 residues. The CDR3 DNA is TGCAGCGCCTCGAAACAGGGTGGCACTGAAGCTTTCTTT. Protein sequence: CSASKQGGTEAFF. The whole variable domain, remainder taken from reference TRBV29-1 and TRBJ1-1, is SAVISQKPSRDICQRGTSLTIQCQVDSQVTMMFWYRQQPGQSLTLIATANQGSEATYESGFVIDKFPISRPNLTFSTLTVSNMSPEDSSIYLCSASKQGGTEAFFGQGTRLTVV.